Each of the 29 T cell receptor beta chains below was sequenced from the same sample in a study of blood T cell repertoires in COVID-19 (dated by TCRdb to about 2020). The library was built by means of the immunoSEQ multiplex PCR assay. TCRdb carries this immuneACCESS record with in-frame sequences only. Its versions omit some clonotypes, under half of them owing to an unresolved V gene in the studies checked, with the rest unexplained. The sample table holds about 120,000 clones, of which around 90% were seen once. Of the sample, about 4% is held by the ten largest clones. The specimen was peripheral blood. The origin of the receptors is a woman aged 55-70 years with COVID-19, enrolled during active disease.

Here the CDR3 DNA reads TGTGCCAGCAGCCGTACTCGGGTCTCGAACACCGGGGAGCTGTTTTTT. This translates into CASSRTRVSNTGELFF. The chain combines TRBV7-3 with TRBJ2-2; D is uncertain. Trimming cost V 5 bases and J 0 bases, with 13 bases left between them. CDR3 length: 16 residues. CDR1 and CDR2 from the germline V gene are SGHTA and FQGTGA.

The V and J genes are TRBV18 and TRBJ2-2; maybe TRBD1 (6 bases). This CDR3 comprises 16 residues. Germline V gives CDR1 KGHSH, CDR2 LQKENI. Trimming stripped 3 bases from V and 0 bases from J, with 11 bases between. DNA for the CDR3: TGTGCCAGCTCACCTGGGGCAGGGGCGAACACCGGGGAGCTGTTTTTT. This translates into CASSPGAGANTGELFF.

The genes are TRBV4-2 and TRBJ2-7, with D unclear. V was clipped by 0 bases and J by 2 bases, with 5 bases between them. The CDR3 is made up of 13 amino acids. CDR1 and CDR2 (germline): LGHNA, YNFKEQ. The CDR3 loop reads CASSQEATYEQYF. CDR3 coding DNA: TGTGCCAGCAGCCAAGAGGCCACCTACGAGCAGTACTTC.

The chain combines TRBV4-1 with TRBJ1-2, with D possibly being TRBD1 (6 bases). Per the germline V gene, CDR1 is MGHRA and CDR2 is YSYEKL. Trimming took 3 bases from V and 7 from J, leaving 18 bases between them. CDR3 length: 15 residues. The CDR3, as DNA: TGCGCCAGCAGCCATTACAGGGATCGGGTAGGTGGCTACACCTTC. Amino acid sequence: CASSHYRDRVGGYTF.

The chain couples TRBV5-6 to TRBJ2-1, with D possibly being TRBD2 (5 bases). The CDR3 length is 16 residues. V was cut by 3 bases and J by 2 bases, with 15 bases left in between. The germline gives CDR1 SGHDT, CDR2 YYEEEE. The CDR3 DNA sequence: TGTGCCAGCAGCTCCCTGGGGAGAGGGACCTACAATGAGCAGTTCTTC. Its protein is CASSSLGRGTYNEQFF.

The chain combines TRBV19 with TRBJ1-2; D is uncertain. This CDR3 spans 16 amino acids. Germline V lookup: CDR1 LNHDA, CDR2 SQIVND (reference sequence). The V end lost 6 bases, the J end lost 0 bases, and 17 bases lay between the germline ends. CDR3: CASRIDRGPTNYGYTF. In nucleotides, the CDR3 is TGTGCCAGTAGGATCGACCGAGGGCCCACTAACTATGGCTACACCTTC.

This clone was detected only once. The chain has TRBV7-8 and TRBJ2-5; D is perhaps TRBD1 (6 bases). The V end lost 3 bases, the J end lost 1 base, and 9 bases lay between the germline ends. From germline, CDR1 is SGHVS and CDR2 FQNEAQ. The CDR3 is 14 residues long. The CDR3 here is CASSFDRRQETQYF. CDR3 bases: TGTGCCAGCAGCTTCGACAGGCGCCAAGAGACCCAGTACTTC.

CDR3 nucleotides: TGTGCCAGCAGCCAAGCCCCCTCAAGGCTAGCGGGGGGGAACATTCAGTACTTC. Translated: CASSQAPSRLAGGNIQYF. The chain is built from TRBV3-1 (or the pseudogene TRBV3-2) and TRBJ2-4; TRBD2 agrees at 12 bases. After removal of 1 base from V and 7 bases from J, the junction contained 11 bases not matched to a gene. Germline V gives CDR1 LGHDT, CDR2 YNNKEL (reference sequence). The CDR3 is made up of 18 amino acids.

The chain uses TRBV7-2 and TRBJ1-1, with D perhaps matching TRBD1 (6 bases). Trimming stripped 0 bases from V and 2 bases from J, with 7 bases between. Germline V gene sequence: CDR1 SGHTA, CDR2 FQGNSA. CDR3 size: 14 residues. CDR3 sequence reads: CASSLAGTNTEAFF. CDR3 nucleotides: TGTGCCAGCAGCTTAGCCGGGACAAACACTGAAGCTTTCTTT.

A single count supports this clone. This chain joins TRBV5-1 and TRBJ1-6; TRBD1 matches 9 bases. Trimming took 4 bases from V and 6 from J; bases not matched to a gene: 2. CDR1 is SGHRS and CDR2 is YFSETQ in the germline V gene. This CDR3 has 14 residues. CDR3 residues: CASSQGQGNSPLHF. Here the CDR3 DNA reads TGCGCCAGCAGCCAGGGACAGGGTAATTCACCCCTCCACTTT.

The genes are TRBV7-9 and TRBJ1-2; perhaps TRBD1 as D (5 bases). The CDR3 runs to 15 residues. Germline values: CDR1 SEHNR, CDR2 FQNEAQ (reference sequence). V lost 2 bases and J lost 6, with 16 bases in between. The CDR3 sequence: CASSLPGKWSNGYTF. CDR3 sequence (DNA): TGTGCCAGCAGCTTACCAGGGAAATGGTCTAATGGCTACACCTTC.

The rearrangement links TRBV6-2 or TRBV6-3 to TRBJ2-7; D may be TRBD1 (6 bases). V was trimmed by 0 bases and J by 4 bases, leaving 13 bases between them. Germline assignment: CDR1 MNHEY and CDR2 SVGEGT. The CDR3 sequence is 15 residues long. The CDR3 sequence is CASSYSGAGTYEQYF. The CDR3 DNA follows: TGTGCCAGCAGTTACTCGGGGGCCGGGACATACGAGCAGTACTTC.

The J gene is TRBJ2-3, the V gene TRBV11-3, with 8 bases that match TRBD1. This CDR3 is built from 15 residues. V shed 5 bases and J 0 bases; nucleotides not matched to a gene: 4. The germline V gene has CDR1 SGHNT and CDR2 YENEEA. The CDR3 nucleotides are TGTGCCAGCAGCAGACAGGGGATTAGCACAGATACGCAGTATTTT. Its protein product is CASSRQGISTDTQYF.

The rearrangement joins TRBV5-1 to TRBJ1-2, with 9 bases identical to TRBD1. The V gene's germline CDR1 is SGHRS and CDR2 YFSETQ. With 2 bases clipped from V and 3 bases from J, the junction kept 5 bases outside the gene matches. This CDR3 is built from 15 residues. The CDR3 DNA follows: TGCGCCAGCAGCTTAACAGGGGGCGATGACTATGGCTACACCTTC. Its protein is CASSLTGGDDYGYTF.

The chain links TRBV14 to TRBJ1-3; unclear D gene. Germline CDR1 and CDR2: SGHDN and FVKESK. The V end lost 0 bases, the J end lost 1 base, and 10 bases lay between the germline ends. This CDR3 has 16 residues. The CDR3 DNA follows: TGTGCCAGCAGCCAAGATACTCGGTGGTCTGGAAACACCATATATTTT. This sequence encodes CASSQDTRWSGNTIYF. Drawing the rest from reference TRBV14 and TRBJ1-3, the complete variable domain is EAGVTQFPSHSVIEKGQTVTLRCDPISGHDNLYWYRRVMGKEIKFLLHFVKESKQDESGMPNNRFLAERTGGTYSTLKVQPAELEDSGVYFCASSQDTRWSGNTIYFGEGSWLTVV.

V and J are TRBV27 and TRBJ2-7; 8 bases are shared with TRBD1. Germline CDR1 and CDR2: MNHEY and SMNVEV (reference sequence). J was trimmed by 6 bases and V by 0 bases; bases with no gene match: 7. The CDR3 contains 15 residues. CDR3: CASSLSGRTGSEQYF. The CDR3 DNA follows: TGTGCCAGCAGTTTATCAGGGAGGACAGGGAGCGAGCAGTACTTC.

The chain employs TRBV6-5 and TRBJ1-1; D not certain. CDR3 size: 16 residues. V lost 2 bases and J 4 bases, leaving 17 bases between the germline ends. CDR1 is MNHEY and CDR2 is SVGAGI in the germline V gene. The CDR3 region is CASSYRLRWEATEAFF. The CDR3 DNA follows: TGTGCCAGCAGTTACCGGCTTAGGTGGGAGGCCACTGAAGCTTTCTTT.

The CDR3 DNA reads as TGTGCCAGTGGAACAGGGAGCTCCTATAATTCACCCCTCCACTTT. Amino acids: CASGTGSSYNSPLHF. The J gene is TRBJ1-6, the V gene TRBV19, with a weak D call TRBD1 (6 bases). The CDR3 totals 15 residues. Germline lookup yields CDR1 LNHDA and CDR2 SQIVND (reference sequence). Trimming took 8 bases from V and 0 from J, leaving 11 bases between them.

The chain is built from TRBV18 and TRBJ1-5, with 9 bases fitting TRBD1. This CDR3 region has 18 residues. V was pared by 2 bases and J by 2 bases, with 10 bases of the junction left unmatched. Germline-derived CDR1 and CDR2 are KGHSH and LQKENI. CDR3 coding DNA: TGTGCCAGCTCACCAGGGACAGGGCCGGGTGGACGCAATCAGCCCCAGCATTTT. Encoded protein: CASSPGTGPGGRNQPQHF.

This clone came up a few times. This chain joins TRBV7-2 and TRBJ2-5; a weak D match, TRBD2 (7 bases). Between the trimmed V and J ends, which lost 0 bases and 4 bases, there was a span of 12 bases. The CDR3 runs to 15 residues. Germline assignment: CDR1 SGHTA and CDR2 FQGNSA. The CDR3 DNA reads TGTGCCAGCAGCTTAGCGGGGGGCGGGGGAGAGACCCAGTACTTC. It yields the protein CASSLAGGGGETQYF. The whole variable domain, filled in from reference TRBV7-2 and TRBJ2-5, reads GAGVSQSPSNKVTEKGKDVELRCDPISGHTALYWYRQSLGQGLEFLIYFQGNSAPDKSGLPSDRFSAERTGGSVSTLTIQRTQQEDSAVYLCASSLAGGGGETQYFGPGTRLLVL.

This sequence joins TRBV7-9 and TRBJ1-2; possible D gene TRBD1, 5 bases. Germline CDR1 reads SEHNR; CDR2 reads FQNEAQ (reference sequence). Trimming stripped 5 bases from V and 2 bases from J, with 15 bases between. This CDR3 has 15 residues. The CDR3: CASSVGRGSNYGYTF. The CDR3, as DNA: TGTGCCAGCAGCGTGGGGAGGGGTTCGAACTATGGCTACACCTTC.

This chain joins TRBV30 and TRBJ1-2; 10 bases are shared with TRBD1. Germline values: CDR1 GTSNPN, CDR2 SVGIG (reference sequence). The J segment lost 8 bases and the V segment lost 4 bases, leaving 7 bases of the junction unmatched. This CDR3 spans 13 amino acids. For the CDR3, the DNA is TGTGCCTGGATGGGGGACAGGGGTCCGGGCTACACCTTC. Protein product: CAWMGDRGPGYTF.

The V call is TRBV9, the J call TRBJ2-7, with D maybe TRBD1 (6 bases). Between the trimmed V and J ends, which lost 2 bases and 6 bases, there was a span of 15 bases. The CDR3 covers 14 residues. Germline V CDR1 and CDR2: SGDLS, YYNGEE. The CDR3 spells CASSVGQSPTEQYF. DNA for the CDR3: TGTGCCAGCAGCGTGGGACAATCCCCGACCGAGCAGTACTTC.

The chain combines TRBV29-1 with TRBJ2-7; no reliable D call. V was pared by 6 bases and J by 3 bases, with 9 bases between. This CDR3 region has 11 residues. Germline CDR1 SQVTM, CDR2 ANQGSEA. The DNA for the CDR3 is TGCAGCGTGGTACACAGCTACGAGCAGTACTTC. Encoded protein: CSVVHSYEQYF.

Only one count was recorded for this clone. The rearrangement joins TRBV5-5 to TRBJ2-3, with TRBD2 identical over 8 bases. This CDR3 is built from 16 residues. Germline-derived CDR1 and CDR2 are SGHKS and YYEKEE (reference sequence). Trimming cost V 5 bases and J 5 bases; bases outside gene matches: 13. CDR3 coding DNA: TGTGCCAGCAGTGGGCGGGGGGTACCCGGGGAAGATACGCAGTATTTT. It translates to CASSGRGVPGEDTQYF.

CDR3 region: CASSPRGATNEKLFF. In DNA form, the CDR3 reads TGTGCCAGTAGTCCTAGGGGCGCAACTAATGAAAAACTGTTTTTT. The V and J genes are TRBV19 and TRBJ1-4; the D gene is possibly TRBD1 (5 bases). The CDR3 length is 15 residues. With 5 bases removed from V and 0 bases from J, the gap between germline ends came to 10 bases. Germline CDR1 is LNHDA and CDR2 is SQIVND (reference sequence).

V and J are TRBV6-5 and TRBJ2-1, with 8 positions matching TRBD1. CDR1 is MNHEY and CDR2 is SVGAGI in the germline V gene. CDR3 length: 14 amino acids. J lost 7 bases, V lost 8 bases, and 10 bases had no gene match. For the CDR3, the DNA is TGTGCCAGCCGCGGGACAGGCCCACGAAATGAGCAGTTCTTC. Amino acid sequence: CASRGTGPRNEQFF.

This chain uses TRBV7-8 with TRBJ1-3, with 7 bases identical to TRBD1. There are 15 residues in the CDR3. The junction had 4 bases not matched to a gene; V was cut back by 1 base and J by 4 bases. Germline V CDR1 and CDR2: SGHVS, FQNEAQ. The CDR3 reads CASSLGRGSGNTIYF. CDR3 nucleotides: TGTGCCAGCAGCTTAGGCAGGGGGTCCGGAAACACCATATATTTT.

This clone was seen only once. The rearrangement uses TRBV20-1 and TRBJ2-7, with a tentative D call TRBD2 (7 bases). The CDR3 extends over 11 amino acids. With 4 bases removed from V and 6 bases from J, the gap between germline ends came to 10 bases. Germline lookup yields CDR1 DFQATT and CDR2 SNEGSKA (reference sequence). This CDR3 is CSAKGGLEQYF. CDR3 nucleotide sequence: TGCAGTGCTAAGGGGGGGCTCGAGCAGTACTTC.